These 2 T cell receptor beta chains were sequenced from one sample in a study of cytomegalovirus exposure and HLA in healthy donors. Primers included in the PCR were 60 Vbeta and 13 Jbeta primers. The table came from immunoSEQ multiplex PCR; TCRdb's copy has only in-frame clones and leaves some out. This table lists over 75,000 clones. Sequenced material: PBMCs. Receptors were obtained from a man between 50 and 59 years old in good health and CMV-seronegative.

The V call is TRBV28, the J call TRBJ1-3; D gene unclear. The V and J ends lost 8 bases and 2 bases respectively, with 10 bases between them. Germline assignment: CDR1 MDHEN and CDR2 SYDVKM. The CDR3 spans 13 residues. CDR3 in amino acids: CASVAEAGNTIYF. In DNA, the CDR3 is TGTGCCAGCGTGGCCGAGGCTGGAAACACCATATATTTT.

The chain links TRBV18 to TRBJ2-5; TRBD2 agrees at 8 bases. The CDR3 is 14 amino acids. J lost 1 base, V lost 3 bases, and 1 base had no gene match. Germline lookup yields CDR1 KGHSH and CDR2 LQKENI. The CDR3: CASSPTSGQETQYF. The CDR3 DNA reads TGTGCCAGCTCACCTACTAGCGGCCAAGAGACCCAGTACTTC.